This T cell receptor (beta chain) was observed in a study of T cells after posttransplantation cyclophosphamide. Overall study results and limits: Donor-recipient repertoire similarity was low at 1-2 months, rising over year one. Skin or GI-infiltrating T cells shared few TRB sequences with blood. After PTCy, TRB diversity resembled that of CNI/methotrexate controls.

Methotrexate plus calcineurin inhibitor accompanied controls' myeloablative marrow transplants; sampling was 1 year later. Clones were sequenced by immunoSEQ multiplex PCR, and TCRdb holds only the in-frame ones, with some missing. This table holds thousands of clones, over 70% found once. This clone was recorded once. The antigen remains unidentified. The V gene's germline CDR1 is MNHEY and CDR2 SMNVEV (reference sequence). The CDR3 consists of 17 residues. V dropped 3 bases and J dropped 2 bases, with 18 bases sitting between them. The receptor's source is a male patient between 40 and 49 years old who received an allogeneic stem cell transplant from an unrelated donor, was CMV-positive, and had chronic GVHD only. The T cells may come from the graft donor. The chain has TRBV27 and TRBJ2-3; a weak D match, TRBD1 (6 bases). Source: PBMCs, taken after an allogeneic stem cell transplant with a calcineurin inhibitor and methotrexate. DNA of the CDR3: TGTGCCAGCAGTTTTCGGAGCTCAGGGACATACACAGATACGCAGTATTTT. Translation gives CASSFRSSGTYTDTQYF.